This entry lists 22 T cell receptor beta chains sequenced from one sample in a study of PD-1 blockade in classical Hodgkin lymphoma. With no exception, relapse followed autologous stem cell transplantation in all patients, and brentuximab vedotin exposure varied. TCRdb keeps only in-frame clones here, not all; method: immunoSEQ multiplex PCR. The sample consists of some 23,000 clones, about three quarters of them appearing once. The specimen comprised peripheral blood mononuclear cells (PBMCs), sampled before the second cycle of nivolumab. Receptor source: a human donor with classical Hodgkin lymphoma.

This chain links TRBV9 with TRBJ2-4; D is possibly TRBD2 (7 bases). This CDR3 region has 16 residues. Germline CDR1 SGDLS, CDR2 YYNGEE. V was pared by 4 bases and J by 8 bases, with 22 bases between. CDR3 sequence reads: CASSPFLSPGGDIQYF. CDR3 nucleotide sequence: TGTGCCAGCAGCCCTTTTCTTAGTCCGGGGGGCGACATTCAGTACTTC. The complete variable domain, with remaining parts taken from reference TRBV9 and TRBJ2-4, reads DSGVTQTPKHLITATGQRVTLRCSPRSGDLSVYWYQQSLDQGLQFLIQYYNGEERAKGNILERFSAQQFPDLHSELNLSSLELGDSALYFCASSPFLSPGGDIQYFGAGTRLSVL.

The J gene is TRBJ2-1, the V gene TRBV28; 8 nucleotides match TRBD2. From germline, CDR1 is MDHEN and CDR2 SYDVKM. V was clipped by 2 bases and J by 8 bases; unmatched bases: 8. The CDR3 has 15 residues. The CDR3: CASSLGSGKFHEQFF. Written as DNA, the CDR3 is TGTGCCAGCAGTTTAGGTAGCGGGAAGTTTCATGAGCAGTTCTTC.

This chain connects TRBV14 to TRBJ2-5; 10 positions agree with TRBD2. The CDR3 contains 15 residues. Unmatched junction bases numbered 9, after V lost 6 bases and J lost 5 bases. Germline values: CDR1 SGHDN, CDR2 FVKESK. The CDR3 coding sequence is TGTGCCAGCAGTCCCTATAGCGGGAGGAGCGAGACCCAGTACTTC. It yields the protein CASSPYSGRSETQYF.

The chain's CDR3 is CASSPREEPTKGRQYF. In nucleotides, the CDR3 is TGTGCCAGCTCACCACGGGAGGAACCGACTAAGGGACGGCAGTACTTC. This chain links TRBV18 with TRBJ2-7; TRBD2 might be the D (6 bases). Trimming left V 1 base short and J 9 bases short, with 22 bases between. This CDR3 is built from 16 residues. Germline CDR1 KGHSH, CDR2 LQKENI.

CDR3 in amino acids: CASSLSWESKNIQYF. The CDR3 coding sequence is TGTGCCAGCAGTTTAAGTTGGGAATCCAAAAACATTCAGTACTTC. The V and J genes are TRBV28 and TRBJ2-4, with D hard to call. The V and J ends lost 2 bases and 2 bases respectively, with 10 bases between them. The CDR3 covers 15 residues. Germline-derived CDR1 and CDR2 are MDHEN and SYDVKM.

This chain uses TRBV18 with TRBJ1-2, with 9 bases matching TRBD1. Per germline, CDR1 KGHSH and CDR2 LQKENI. This CDR3 is built from 15 residues. V shed 5 bases and J 8 bases; nucleotides not matched to a gene: 12. Written as DNA, the CDR3 is TGTGCCAGCTCAACGGGACAGGGTACAACGGGCGGCTACACCTTC. Encoded protein: CASSTGQGTTGGYTF.

The chain uses TRBV7-6 and TRBJ2-1, with D uncertain. This CDR3 region has 12 residues. Trimming took 5 bases from V and 0 from J, leaving 2 bases between them. Germline CDR1 is SGHVS and CDR2 is FNYEAQ. In DNA form, the CDR3 reads TGTGCCAGCAGCAACTCCTACAATGAGCAGTTCTTC. Residues: CASSNSYNEQFF.

The chain recombines TRBV28 with TRBJ2-7, with D possibly matching TRBD1 (5 bases). The CDR3 is 12 amino acids. V gave up 2 bases and J gave up 6 bases, with 8 bases separating them. CDR1 and CDR2 (germline): MDHEN, SYDVKM. CDR3 region: CASSLQGSEQYF. In DNA, the CDR3 is TGTGCCAGCAGTTTACAGGGCTCCGAGCAGTACTTC.

The J gene is TRBJ2-1, the V gene TRBV6-1; tentative D call: TRBD2 (6 bases). The germline CDR1 and CDR2 sequences are MNHNS and SASEGT. Trimming removed 1 base from V and 0 bases from J, with 10 bases in between. The CDR3 runs to 16 residues. CDR3 region: CASSEGAGGSYNEQFF. CDR3 DNA: TGTGCCAGCAGTGAAGGAGCGGGCGGCTCCTACAATGAGCAGTTCTTC.

The chain joins TRBV28 to TRBJ2-6, with D maybe TRBD2 (6 bases). The CDR3 is made up of 17 amino acids. The germline gives CDR1 MDHEN, CDR2 SYDVKM. Trimming removed 5 bases from V and 0 bases from J, with 14 bases in between. The CDR3 is CASSPLGGVSGANVLTF. The CDR3 DNA reads TGTGCCAGCAGTCCCTTAGGCGGGGTCTCTGGGGCCAACGTCCTGACTTTC. Supplemented by reference TRBV28 and TRBJ2-6, the full variable domain reads DVKVTQSSRYLVKRTGEKVFLECVQDMDHENMFWYRQDPGLGLRLIYFSYDVKMKEKGDIPEGYSVSREKKERFSLILESASTNQTSMYLCASSPLGGVSGANVLTFGAGSRLTVL.

The chain combines TRBV25-1 with TRBJ1-1, with unresolved D. Germline CDR1 MGHDK, CDR2 SYGVNS. The CDR3 loop spans 12 amino acids. Trimming cost V 0 bases and J 9 bases, with 8 bases left between them. The CDR3 loop reads CASSEYLGKAFF. The CDR3 bases are TGTGCCAGCAGTGAATATTTGGGAAAAGCTTTCTTT. Full variable domain (missing parts from reference TRBV25-1 and TRBJ1-1): EADIYQTPRYLVIGTGKKITLECSQTMGHDKMYWYQQDPGMELHLIHYSYGVNSTEKGDLSSESTVSRIRTEHFPLTLESARPSHTSQYLCASSEYLGKAFFGQGTRLTVV.

This clone was recorded only once. The chain employs TRBV28 and TRBJ2-3; 13 bases map to TRBD2. V lost 2 bases to trimming and J lost 0 bases; unmatched junction nucleotides: 5. CDR3 size: 18 residues. Germline CDR1 is MDHEN and CDR2 is SYDVKM. The CDR3, as DNA: TGTGCCAGCAGTTTAGGACTAGCGGGAGCCTCTAGCACAGATACGCAGTATTTT. As protein: CASSLGLAGASSTDTQYF.

The J gene is TRBJ1-4, the V gene TRBV15, with D uncertain. The CDR3 sequence is 15 residues long. V was trimmed by 3 bases and J by 7 bases, leaving 15 bases between them. Germline V gene lookup returns CDR1 LNHNV and CDR2 YYDKDF (reference sequence). The CDR3 sequence is CATSRVTSLGEKLFF. In DNA, the CDR3 is TGTGCCACCAGCAGGGTTACATCTCTGGGTGAAAAACTGTTTTTT.

DNA of the CDR3: TGTGCCAGTAGTATTTCCGGGACCCCCATTCAGTACTTC. This sequence encodes CASSISGTPIQYF. The chain joins TRBV19 to TRBJ2-4; D might be TRBD1 or TRBD2, each matching 5 bases. This CDR3 spans 13 amino acids. The V gene lost 3 bases and the J gene lost 9 bases, with 12 bases spanning the gap. In germline, CDR1 is LNHDA, CDR2 SQIVND (reference sequence).

This chain links TRBV7-2 with TRBJ2-7; a possible D gene is TRBD2 (6 bases). Germline CDR1 is SGHTA and CDR2 is FQGNSA. The CDR3 length is 11 residues. The germline V and J ends were trimmed by 1 base and 9 bases, with 7 bases remaining between them. This chain's CDR3 is CASSLEGGQYF. In DNA form, the CDR3 reads TGTGCCAGCAGCTTAGAGGGAGGGCAGTACTTC.

As DNA, the CDR3 is TGTGCCAGCAGCCGGACCGGGGAGCTGTTTTTT. Amino acids: CASSRTGELFF. This chain connects TRBV5-4 to TRBJ2-2; no firm D call. The ends were cut back, 4 bases at V and 5 bases at J, with 3 bases in the middle. This CDR3 spans 11 amino acids. Germline CDR1 is SGHNT and CDR2 is YYREEE (reference sequence).

This clone was counted only a few times. This chain joins TRBV30 and TRBJ1-5, with unresolved D. V gave up 0 bases and J gave up 5 bases, with 8 bases separating them. Germline values: CDR1 GTSNPN, CDR2 SVGIG (reference sequence). The CDR3 sequence is 13 residues long. The CDR3 DNA reads as TGTGCCTGGAGTGTAGAGGCGCATCAGCCCCAGCATTTT. It yields the protein CAWSVEAHQPQHF.

As to this clone: Its ends do not fully match the called genes, so a read error is possible. This chain joins TRBV7-7 and TRBJ2-2; no clear D gene. The CDR3 consists of 16 residues. Germline CDR1 and CDR2: SSHAT and FNYEAQ (reference sequence). CDR3 in DNA: TGTGCTAGCAGCTCCCAGTTGGTCACGAACACCGGGGAGCTGTTTTTT. Translation: CASSSQLVTNTGELFF. Variable domain in full (rest from reference TRBV7-7 and TRBJ2-2): GAGVSQSPRYKVTKRGQDVTLRCDPISSHATLYWYQQALGQGPEFLTYFNYEAQPDKSGLPSDRFSAERPEGSISTLTIQRTEQRDSAMYRCASSSQLVTNTGELFFGEGSRLTVL.

The J gene is TRBJ2-7, the V gene TRBV7-6; D remains unclear. Germline V gives CDR1 SGHVS, CDR2 FNYEAQ. This CDR3 is built from 17 residues. Trimming took 5 bases from V and 4 from J, leaving 24 bases between them. The CDR3 here is CASSHSPGLSGWYEQYF. The CDR3 bases are TGTGCCAGCAGCCACTCCCCCGGTTTAAGTGGGTGGTACGAGCAGTACTTC.

Within the sample, this clone is medium-sized. This rearrangement joins TRBV7-8 to TRBJ1-5, with D uncertain. Trimming stripped 4 bases from V and 1 base from J, with 17 bases between. The CDR3 is 17 residues long. Germline lookup yields CDR1 SGHVS and CDR2 FQNEAQ. This chain's CDR3 is CASSSMAASLSNQPQHF. In DNA form, the CDR3 reads TGTGCCAGCAGCTCCATGGCCGCTTCGCTAAGCAATCAGCCCCAGCATTTT.

The rearrangement links TRBV28 to TRBJ2-1; weak D call: TRBD2 (6 bases). The CDR3 spans 16 residues. Germline CDR1 is MDHEN and CDR2 is SYDVKM. V lost 0 bases and J 9 bases, leaving 18 bases between the germline ends. The CDR3 coding sequence is TGTGCCAGCAGTTTATGGGCGGGGCCCACCGGCGGTGAGCAGTTCTTC. Amino acid sequence: CASSLWAGPTGGEQFF.

This sequence joins TRBV9 and TRBJ2-2, with TRBD2 identical over 9 bases. The V gene end was trimmed by 4 bases and the J gene end by 7 bases; junction bases not matched to a gene: 14. Germline V lookup: CDR1 SGDLS, CDR2 YYNGEE. This CDR3 is built from 17 residues. Written as DNA, the CDR3 is TGTGCCAGCAGCAAGACTAGCGGAAGTTTCCCGGACGGGGAGCTGTTTTTT. It translates to CASSKTSGSFPDGELFF.